Presented here are 20 T cell receptor beta chains from one specimen sequenced in a study of blood T cell repertoires in COVID-19. Assay: immunoSEQ multiplex PCR; the TCRdb copy retains only in-frame clones and omits some. Here the sample spans 200,000 to 250,000 clones, over 80% being singletons. The specimen sequenced was PBMCs or T cells enriched from blood (not recorded which). These receptors were collected from a man between 25 and 39 years old who had recovered from COVID-19.

The J gene is TRBJ2-1, the V gene TRBV15; D might be TRBD1 (8 bases). This CDR3 contains 14 residues. Germline V gene data show CDR1 as LNHNV and CDR2 as YYDKDF (reference sequence). The germline V and J ends were trimmed by 9 bases and 0 bases, with 12 bases remaining between them. In nucleotides, the CDR3 is TGTGCCACGACAGGGGAGGGCTCCTACAATGAGCAGTTCTTC. This gives the protein CATTGEGSYNEQFF.

The chain has TRBV15 and TRBJ2-1, with D possibly TRBD1 on 5 matching bases. V lost 0 bases, J lost 1 base, and 16 bases lay in between. Germline CDR1 reads LNHNV; CDR2 reads YYDKDF (reference sequence). The CDR3 extends over 18 amino acids. CDR3 DNA: TGTGCCACCAGCAGAGAGCAGGGCGATATACGTTCCTACAATGAGCAGTTCTTC. The encoded protein is CATSREQGDIRSYNEQFF.

With respect to this clone: Its ends do not fully match the called genes, so a read error is possible. The gene calls are TRBV2 and TRBJ2-7; a possible D gene is TRBD1 (6 bases). The germline CDR1 and CDR2 sequences are SNHLY and FYNNEI. The CDR3 spans 13 residues. The CDR3 here is CARSGQSSYEQYF. DNA of the CDR3: TGTGCCAGGAGTGGACAGAGCTCCTACGAGCAGTACTTC.

This clone appeared a single time. The V call is TRBV9, the J call TRBJ2-6; weak D call: TRBD2 (6 bases). Germline V gene sequence: CDR1 SGDLS, CDR2 YYNGEE. This CDR3 spans 19 amino acids. The germline V and J ends were trimmed by 0 bases and 0 bases, with 16 bases remaining between them. The CDR3 loop reads CASSVGGRGLLSGANVLTF. The CDR3, as DNA: TGTGCCAGCAGCGTAGGTGGACGGGGGTTACTCTCTGGGGCCAACGTCCTGACTTTC.

The V and J genes are TRBV9 and TRBJ2-1, with 7 bases that match TRBD2. Germline CDR1 is SGDLS and CDR2 is YYNGEE. The trim removed 0 bases at V and 7 bases at J, leaving 7 bases unmatched. The CDR3 has 15 amino acids. The CDR3 loop reads CASSVVGGGPNEQFF. The CDR3 DNA follows: TGTGCCAGCAGCGTAGTGGGGGGAGGGCCAAATGAGCAGTTCTTC.

CDR3: CASSLKRVGMNTEAFF. Written as DNA, the CDR3 is TGTGCCAGCAGCTTGAAGAGGGTGGGTATGAACACTGAAGCTTTCTTT. J is TRBJ1-1 and V is TRBV5-4; the D is unclear. V was clipped by 1 base and J by 0 bases, with 13 bases between them. The germline CDR1 and CDR2 sequences are SGHNT and YYREEE (reference sequence). This CDR3 has 16 amino acids.

This clone was seen only a few times. The rearrangement joins TRBV5-1 to TRBJ2-1, with D tentatively TRBD1 (5 bases). Looked up from germline, CDR1 is SGHRS and CDR2 is YFSETQ. This CDR3 comprises 13 residues. V was pared by 0 bases and J by 7 bases, with 8 bases between. CDR3: CASSLDNRNEQFF. The CDR3 DNA is TGCGCCAGCAGCTTGGACAACAGGAATGAGCAGTTCTTC.

The chain employs TRBV19 and TRBJ2-3, with TRBD1 as a possible D gene (5 bases). Trimming took off 4 bases at V and 0 bases at J, with 23 bases between the two ends. The CDR3 contains 19 residues. Germline V gene lookup returns CDR1 LNHDA and CDR2 SQIVND (reference sequence). The DNA for the CDR3 is TGTGCCAGTAGTAGTGATAACCTTTGGGGCAAGAAAAGCACAGATACGCAGTATTTT. Its translation: CASSSDNLWGKKSTDTQYF.

J is TRBJ2-5 and V is TRBV27; D is perhaps TRBD2 (5 bases). CDR3 length: 14 amino acids. Trimming cost V 4 bases and J 1 base, with 10 bases left between them. Germline V lookup: CDR1 MNHEY, CDR2 SMNVEV (reference sequence). CDR3: CASSYFGSQETQYF. The CDR3 DNA is TGTGCCAGCAGTTACTTTGGGAGCCAAGAGACCCAGTACTTC.

As concerns this clone: The sample has other DNA sequences that encode this CDR3 too. The chain recombines TRBV5-1 with TRBJ1-5, with 9 positions matching TRBD1. The CDR3 is 14 residues long. The V segment lost 4 bases and the J segment 5 bases; nucleotides outside the gene matches: 4. Per germline, CDR1 SGHRS and CDR2 YFSETQ. The CDR3 loop reads CASSRTGADQPQHF. The CDR3 bases are TGCGCCAGCAGCAGGACAGGGGCAGATCAGCCCCAGCATTTT.

The CDR3 region is CASSQDRNYGYTF. CDR3 nucleotides: TGTGCCAGCAGCCAAGACAGGAACTATGGCTACACCTTC. This chain joins TRBV14 and TRBJ1-2; no definite D call. Germline CDR1 SGHDN, CDR2 FVKESK. V shed 0 bases and J shed 2 bases, with 4 bases lying between them. CDR3 length equals 13 residues. The whole variable domain, remainder taken from reference TRBV14 and TRBJ1-2, is EAGVTQFPSHSVIEKGQTVTLRCDPISGHDNLYWYRRVMGKEIKFLLHFVKESKQDESGMPNNRFLAERTGGTYSTLKVQPAELEDSGVYFCASSQDRNYGYTFGSGTRLTVV.

This chain joins TRBV27 and TRBJ2-1; D is undetermined. V lost 6 bases to trimming and J lost 4 bases, with 16 bases between them. The CDR3 is made up of 15 amino acids. Per germline, CDR1 MNHEY and CDR2 SMNVEV (reference sequence). CDR3 protein: CASRKAPVTYNEQFF. DNA of the CDR3: TGTGCCAGCAGAAAAGCTCCGGTGACATACAATGAGCAGTTCTTC.

The V call is TRBV24-1, the J call TRBJ2-1, with D possibly being TRBD1 (5 bases). Germline CDR1 reads KGHDR; CDR2 reads SFDVKD. This CDR3 has 15 residues. V lost 5 bases and J 6 bases, leaving 16 bases between the germline ends. The CDR3 DNA sequence: TGTGCCACCAGTGCCCCGACAGAGGTTTCCAATGAGCAGTTCTTC. The encoded protein is CATSAPTEVSNEQFF.

This clone was seen only once. The CDR3 bases are TGTGCCAGCAACCCAGGCCCGGGGAACTATGGCTACACCTTC. Protein sequence: CASNPGPGNYGYTF. The J gene is TRBJ1-2, the V gene TRBV6-2 or TRBV6-3; no firm D call. Per the germline V gene, CDR1 is MNHEY and CDR2 is SVGEGT. The CDR3 totals 14 residues. The V gene lost 7 bases and the J gene lost 2 bases, with 14 bases spanning the gap.

The V call is TRBV30, the J call TRBJ1-3; a possible D gene is TRBD1 (6 bases). This CDR3 region has 13 residues. CDR1 and CDR2 (germline): GTSNPN, SVGIG (reference sequence). Trimming took off 4 bases at V and 4 bases at J, with 11 bases between the two ends. This CDR3 is CAWIEDSGNTIYF. CDR3 in DNA: TGTGCCTGGATCGAGGACAGCGGAAACACCATATATTTT.

This clone showed up just once. The chain has TRBV5-6 and TRBJ1-5; 8 bases agree with TRBD1. The CDR3 extends over 15 amino acids. V dropped 0 bases and J dropped 2; count of bases not matched to a gene: 1. The germline V gene encodes CDR1 SGHDT and CDR2 YYEEEE. The CDR3 loop is CASSLADRGNQPQHF. CDR3 coding DNA: TGTGCCAGCAGCTTGGCGGACAGGGGCAATCAGCCCCAGCATTTT.

The chain links TRBV2 to TRBJ2-7, with a weak D call TRBD1 (6 bases). The ends were cut back, 2 bases at V and 4 bases at J, with 12 bases in the middle. The CDR3 has 14 residues. Germline loops: CDR1 SNHLY, CDR2 FYNNEI. The chain's CDR3 is CASSEFQGRYEQYF. In nucleotides, the CDR3 is TGTGCCAGCAGTGAATTTCAGGGGAGATACGAGCAGTACTTC.

V and J are TRBV3-1 (or the pseudogene TRBV3-2) and TRBJ2-1, with 7 nucleotides matching TRBD1. The CDR3 is made up of 16 amino acids. The ends lost 3 bases at V and 2 bases at J; junction bases unmatched: 7. CDR1 is LGHDT and CDR2 is YNNKEL in the germline V gene (reference sequence). The CDR3, as DNA: TGTGCCAGCAGCCAGGCAGGGGGACAACCCTACAATGAGCAGTTCTTC. Its translation is CASSQAGGQPYNEQFF.

The chain has TRBV5-1 and TRBJ2-1; 8 bases agree with TRBD2. Germline lookup yields CDR1 SGHRS and CDR2 YFSETQ. J gave up 8 bases and V 2 bases, and 9 bases lay outside the gene matches. The CDR3 runs 15 residues. The DNA for the CDR3 is TGCGCCAGCAGCTTACAGACTAGCGTGGGTGATGAGCAGTTCTTC. Translated: CASSLQTSVGDEQFF.

The table lists this clone with a few counts. V is TRBV4-3 and J is TRBJ1-5; TRBD1 matches 7 bases. CDR1 is LGHNA, CDR2 YSLEER, per germline. CDR3 length: 15 residues. V was clipped by 2 bases and J by 6 bases; unmatched bases: 7. CDR3 nucleotide sequence: TGCGCCAGCAGCCAAACACTCAGGGGGGCTCAGCCCCAGCATTTT. Translation: CASSQTLRGAQPQHF.